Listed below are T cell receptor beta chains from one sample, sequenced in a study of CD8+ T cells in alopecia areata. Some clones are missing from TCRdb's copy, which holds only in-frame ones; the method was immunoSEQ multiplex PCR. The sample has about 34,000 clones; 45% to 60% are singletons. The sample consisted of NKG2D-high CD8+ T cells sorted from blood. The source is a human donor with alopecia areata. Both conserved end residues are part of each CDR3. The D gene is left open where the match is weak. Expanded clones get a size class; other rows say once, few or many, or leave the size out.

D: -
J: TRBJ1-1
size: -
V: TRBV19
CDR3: CASSTRGAGTEAFF
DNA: TGTGCCAGTAGTACCCGGGGGGCAGGAACTGAAGCTTTCTTT

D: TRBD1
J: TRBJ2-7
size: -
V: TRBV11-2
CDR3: CASSSGTGGWYEQYF
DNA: TGTGCCAGCAGCAGCGGGACAGGGGGCTGGTACGAGCAGTACTTC

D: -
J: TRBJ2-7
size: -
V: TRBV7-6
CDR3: CASSLGSPLEEQYF
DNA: TGTGCCAGCAGCTTAGGGTCCCCCCTTGAAGAGCAGTACTTC

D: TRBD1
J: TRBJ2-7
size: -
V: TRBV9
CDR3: CASSEGTGAYEQYF
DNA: TGTGCCAGCAGCGAAGGGACAGGGGCCTACGAGCAGTACTTC

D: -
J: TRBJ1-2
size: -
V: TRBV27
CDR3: CASLGRGDYGYTF
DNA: TGTGCCAGCCTAGGTCGGGGGGACTATGGCTACACCTTC

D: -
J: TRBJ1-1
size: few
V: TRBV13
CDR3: CASSLDGLNTEAFF
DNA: TGTGCCAGCAGCTTAGATGGTTTGAACACTGAAGCTTTCTTT

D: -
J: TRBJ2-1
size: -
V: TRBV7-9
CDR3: CASSETEAAYNEQFF
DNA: TGTGCCAGCAGCGAGACAGAGGCGGCTTACAATGAGCAGTTCTTC

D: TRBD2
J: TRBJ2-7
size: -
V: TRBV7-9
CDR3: CASSQAGGEQYF
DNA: TGTGCCAGCAGCCAAGCGGGGGGCGAGCAGTACTTC

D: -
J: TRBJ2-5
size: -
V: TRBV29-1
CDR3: CSVEGWLGEGTQETQYF
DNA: TGCAGCGTTGAAGGGTGGCTGGGGGAGGGGACACAAGAGACCCAGTACTTC

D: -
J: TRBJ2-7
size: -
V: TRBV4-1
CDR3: CASSQEAVGGSYEQYF
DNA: TGCGCCAGCAGCCAAGAGGCGGTTGGGGGCTCCTACGAGCAGTACTTC

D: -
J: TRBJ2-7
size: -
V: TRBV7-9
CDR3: CASSLRGIYEQYF
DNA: TGTGCCAGCAGCTTAAGAGGTATCTACGAGCAGTACTTC

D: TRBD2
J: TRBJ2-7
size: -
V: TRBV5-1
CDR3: CASSLPSGGPTYEQYF
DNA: TGCGCCAGCAGCTTACCTAGCGGGGGGCCAACCTACGAGCAGTACTTC

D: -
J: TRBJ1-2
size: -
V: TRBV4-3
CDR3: CASSQGTDIYGYTF
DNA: TGCGCCAGCAGCCAGGGGACGGATATCTATGGCTACACCTTC

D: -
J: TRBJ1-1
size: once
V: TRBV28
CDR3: CASSLGLLGTEAFF
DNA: TGTGCCAGCAGTTTAGGGCTTCTAGGCACTGAAGCTTTCTTT

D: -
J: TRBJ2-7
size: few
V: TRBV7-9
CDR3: CASSLGVTAYEQYF
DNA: TGTGCCAGCAGCTTAGGGGTGACAGCCTACGAGCAGTACTTC

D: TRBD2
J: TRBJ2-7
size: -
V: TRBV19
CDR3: CASSIRSSGGPPVEQYF
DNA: TGTGCCAGTAGTATCCGATCTAGCGGGGGCCCCCCGGTCGAGCAGTACTTC